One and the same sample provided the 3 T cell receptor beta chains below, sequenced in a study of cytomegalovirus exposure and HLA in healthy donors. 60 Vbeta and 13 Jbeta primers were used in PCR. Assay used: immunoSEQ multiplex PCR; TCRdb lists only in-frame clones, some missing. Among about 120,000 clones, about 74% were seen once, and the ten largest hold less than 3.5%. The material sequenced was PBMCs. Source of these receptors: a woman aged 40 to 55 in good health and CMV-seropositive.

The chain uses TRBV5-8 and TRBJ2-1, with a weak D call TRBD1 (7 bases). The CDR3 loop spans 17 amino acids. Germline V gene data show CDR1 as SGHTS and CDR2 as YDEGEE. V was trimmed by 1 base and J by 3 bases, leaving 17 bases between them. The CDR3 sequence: CASSLSLGRGDYNEQFF. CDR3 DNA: TGTGCCAGCAGCTTGAGTCTTGGCAGGGGGGACTACAATGAGCAGTTCTTC.

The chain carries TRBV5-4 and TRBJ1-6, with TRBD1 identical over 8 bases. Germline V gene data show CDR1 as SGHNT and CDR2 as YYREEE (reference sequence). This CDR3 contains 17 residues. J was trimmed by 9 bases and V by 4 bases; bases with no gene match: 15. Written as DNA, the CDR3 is TGTGCCAGCAGCCCCCGAGCCCGGACAGGGATAGGTTCACCCCTCCACTTT. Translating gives CASSPRARTGIGSPLHF.

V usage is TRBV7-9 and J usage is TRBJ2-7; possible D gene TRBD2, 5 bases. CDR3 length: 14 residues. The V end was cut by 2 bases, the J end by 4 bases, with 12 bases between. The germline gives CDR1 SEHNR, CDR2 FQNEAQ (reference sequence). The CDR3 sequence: CASSLPGVGYEQYF. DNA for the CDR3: TGTGCCAGCAGCTTACCCGGGGTAGGTTACGAGCAGTACTTC.